Listed below are T cell receptor beta chains from one sample, sequenced in a study of T-cell memory formation after mild COVID-19. Via MiXCR, TCRdb re-called the 5' RACE reads, giving one row per CDR3 protein. This sample carries around 200,000 distinct CDR3 sequences, more than 8% of them seen once, and the ten largest clones take around 3.3%. Sequenced material: PBMCs or a T cell subset sorted from them (not recorded which). All receptors come from a man aged 18 to 30 who had mild COVID-19 (a few samples of this study predate the infection). Cell type and time point are not known. CDR3s include the opening cysteine and the closing phenylalanine or tryptophan. A D gene is named only where the DNA matches it firmly. Only some rows state a clone size, as once, few, many or a class for expanded clones.

V gene	D gene	clone size	J gene	CDR3 DNA	CDR3 protein
TRBV20-1	NA	few	TRBJ1-1	TGCAGTGCAGACCGACCCCTTCAAACTGAAGCTTTCTTT	CSADRPLQTEAFF
TRBV7-9	TRBD1	few	TRBJ2-7	TGTGCCAGCAGCTCTTACAGGGGGCGAACCCCCTTCTACGAGCAGTACTTC	CASSSYRGRTPFYEQYF
TRBV4-3	TRBD2	many	TRBJ2-7	TGCGCCAGCAGCCAAGGGCGGGAGGGCTACGAGCAGTACTTC	CASSQGREGYEQYF
TRBV29-1	NA	NA	TRBJ1-2	TGCAGCGTTGCCTCTAGGGGCTGGGATGGCTACACCTTC	CSVASRGWDGYTF
TRBV9	NA	NA	TRBJ1-2	TGTGCCAGCAGCGTAGGCGTAGGCCCGGGGGGCTATGGCTACACCTTC	CASSVGVGPGGYGYTF
TRBV20-1	NA	NA	TRBJ2-4	TGCAGTGCTAGAGGTGCCCATCGAGGAGACATTCAGTACTTC	CSARGAHRGDIQYF
TRBV6-5	NA	NA	TRBJ1-5	TGTGCCAGCAGCTCTGGATCTTTAGGAGGCAATCAGCCCCAGCATTTT	CASSSGSLGGNQPQHF
TRBV4-1	NA	NA	TRBJ2-5	TGCGCCAGCAGCCTCGTCTGGGGACGTCAAGAGACCCAGTACTTC	CASSLVWGRQETQYF
TRBV9	NA	few	TRBJ2-7	TGTGCCAGCAGCGACCGAAGCCGAACAAAGATCTACGAGCAGTACTTC	CASSDRSRTKIYEQYF
TRBV7-7	NA	few	TRBJ2-3	TGTGCCAGCAGCTTAGCGAATTCGGCAGATACGCAGTATTTT	CASSLANSADTQYF
TRBV4-2	NA	NA	TRBJ1-6	TGTGCCAGCAGCCAAGCATCGGGCCTCGTCGTCGGATTT	CASSQASGLVVGF
TRBV5-1	NA	few	TRBJ2-3	TGCGCCAGCAGCCCCGGGCCCGAATCGGATACGCAGTATTTT	CASSPGPESDTQYF
TRBV20-1	TRBD1	NA	TRBJ1-2	TGCAGTGCTAAAGGGGACAGGGCTAACTATGGCTACACCTTC	CSAKGDRANYGYTF
TRBV7-2	NA	NA	TRBJ2-5	TGTGCCAGCAGCTTAGCGGGTGCGGGGTACCAAGAGACCCAGTACTTC	CASSLAGAGYQETQYF
TRBV5-8	NA	few	TRBJ1-3	TGTGCCAGCAGCTTGGATTGGGGGGCGGACACCATATATTTT	CASSLDWGADTIYF
TRBV5-1	NA	many	TRBJ1-1	TGCGCCAGCAGCCCAGGCAGGGCCATGAACACTGAAGCTTTCTTT	CASSPGRAMNTEAFF
TRBV7-6	NA	many	TRBJ2-2	TGTGCCAGCAGACCACAGGGCGCCGGGGAGCTGTTTTTT	CASRPQGAGELFF
TRBV14	NA	NA	TRBJ2-1	TGTGCCAGCAGCGGGGGGCATGAGCAGTTCTTC	CASSGGHEQFF
TRBV29-1	NA	few	TRBJ2-3	TGCAGCGTTGGACAGGACACAGATACGCAGTATTTT	CSVGQDTDTQYF
TRBV29-1	NA	many	TRBJ2-1	TGCAGCGTTGAGTGGGGGTACCCCTACAATGAGCAGTTCTTC	CSVEWGYPYNEQFF
TRBV7-3	NA	many	TRBJ2-7	TGTGCCAGCAGCTTAAGCGGAGTGGAATCGGACGAGCAGTACTTC	CASSLSGVESDEQYF
TRBV4-2	TRBD1	many	TRBJ2-5	TGTGCCAGCAGCCAAAGAGACAGGGGGCAAGAGACCCAGTACTTC	CASSQRDRGQETQYF
TRBV28	TRBD1	NA	TRBJ2-3	TGTGCCAGCAGTTTACCCCCAGGGGGCTTAGATACGCAGTATTTT	CASSLPPGGLDTQYF
TRBV7-3	NA	few	TRBJ2-1	TGTGCCAGCAGCCACAGCCCCTTAGGTAATGAGCAGTTCTTC	CASSHSPLGNEQFF
TRBV5-1	NA	few	TRBJ2-3	TGCGCCAGCAGCGGACGATACACAGATACGCAGTATTTT	CASSGRYTDTQYF
TRBV10-2	TRBD2	NA	TRBJ2-2	TGCGCCAGCGGCAAGACTAGCGGGGGCACCGGGGAGCTGTTTTTT	CASGKTSGGTGELFF
TRBV7-3	TRBD1	many	TRBJ1-1	TGTGCCAGCAGCCCGCAGGGGGTGAGCACTGAAGCTTTCTTT	CASSPQGVSTEAFF
TRBV4-3	TRBD1	many	TRBJ2-2	TGCGCCAGCAGCCAACAACAGGGGGCGGTCTTGGCCGGGGAGCTGTTTTTT	CASSQQQGAVLAGELFF
TRBV23-1	NA	NA	TRBJ1-4	TGCGCCAGCAGTCAATCCCGAACAGGCGATGAAAAACTGTTTTTT	CASSQSRTGDEKLFF
TRBV6-2/TRBV6-3	NA	few	TRBJ1-5	TGTGCCAGCAGTTACTCCGGGGGCCTTCAGCCCCAGCATTTT	CASSYSGGLQPQHF
TRBV19	TRBD1	NA	TRBJ1-1	TGTGCCAGTAGTTCGGTGTCGGGACAGGGAACTGAAGCTTTCTTT	CASSSVSGQGTEAFF
TRBV7-3	TRBD2	few	TRBJ2-2	TGTGCCAGCAGCACACTAGCGGGGACCGGGGAGCTGTTTTTT	CASSTLAGTGELFF
TRBV6-2/TRBV6-3	NA	NA	TRBJ2-7	TGTGCCAGCAGGAGAAGGAGGGCAACATCCTACGAGCAGTACTTC	CASRRRRATSYEQYF
TRBV30	NA	NA	TRBJ1-4	TGTGCCTGGAGTCTTGAAGAAAAACTGTTTTTT	CAWSLEEKLFF
TRBV2	NA	NA	TRBJ1-6	TGTGCCAGCAGTGATGGGGCAGGGACCCACTTT	CASSDGAGTHF
TRBV6-6	NA	few	TRBJ1-4	TGTGCCAGCAGGGGGGCCCCCGGGGCAACTAATGAAAAACTGTTTTTT	CASRGAPGATNEKLFF
TRBV4-3	TRBD2	many	TRBJ2-1	TGCGCCAGCTCAGACTGGACTAGCGGTGGGAATGAGCAGTTCTTC	CASSDWTSGGNEQFF
TRBV7-3	TRBD1	few	TRBJ1-1	TGTGCCAGCAGCTCGGCAGGGGGGTCTGGCGCTTTCTTT	CASSSAGGSGAFF
TRBV7-2	NA	few	TRBJ2-7	TGTGCCAGCAGCTTAGGAGGCGGGGACGAGCAGTACTTC	CASSLGGGDEQYF
TRBV5-1	TRBD1	many	TRBJ2-7	TGCGCCAGCAGCCATAATACGGCGTGGGCCCAGGGACAGATCTCCTACGAGCAGTACTTC	CASSHNTAWAQGQISYEQYF
TRBV5-1	NA	many	TRBJ2-7	TGCGCCAGCAGCTTGGGGCAGAACTACGAGCAGTACTTC	CASSLGQNYEQYF
TRBV7-2	TRBD1	many	TRBJ1-4	TGTGCCAGCAGCCCCCGACAGGGAGTCGAAAAACTGTTTTTT	CASSPRQGVEKLFF
TRBV6-1	NA	few	TRBJ1-6	TGTGCCAGCGGGGCGTCCCGGGCCTACTCATCCAGCCATTCACCCCTCCACTTT	CASGASRAYSSSHSPLHF
TRBV18	NA	few	TRBJ1-3	TGTGCCAGCTCACATTGGGACGGAGGCTCTGGAAACACCATATATTTT	CASSHWDGGSGNTIYF
TRBV28	NA	many	TRBJ2-3	TGTGCCAGCAGTTTATCCAGGGCGGATGGGGATAGCACAGATACGCAGTATTTT	CASSLSRADGDSTDTQYF
TRBV6-1	NA	few	TRBJ2-7	TGTGCCAGCAGTGAACGACAGTACTCCTACGAGCAGTACTTC	CASSERQYSYEQYF
TRBV18	TRBD2	NA	TRBJ2-2	TGTGCCAGCTCACCACCGAACGGGGGGGCGAACACCGGGGAGCTGTTTTTT	CASSPPNGGANTGELFF
TRBV6-5	TRBD2	NA	TRBJ2-3	TGTGCCAGCAGTTACCGGGCGGGGGGGCCGAGCAATACGCAGTATTTT	CASSYRAGGPSNTQYF
TRBV7-2	NA	few	TRBJ1-1	TGTGCCAGCAGCCCGCAAGCAGGGAACATGAACACTGAAGCTTTCTTT	CASSPQAGNMNTEAFF
TRBV2	NA	NA	TRBJ1-2	TGTGCCAGCAGTGAAGAAATCGGGGCCTATGGCTACACCTTC	CASSEEIGAYGYTF
TRBV6-5	TRBD1	few	TRBJ1-2	TGTGCCAGCAGTTACACAGGACAGGTCTCTGGCTACACCTTC	CASSYTGQVSGYTF
TRBV12-3/TRBV12-4	TRBD1	few	TRBJ2-7	TGTGCCAGCAGCTCCGGGACAGGGGTGGGCGAGCAGTACTTC	CASSSGTGVGEQYF
TRBV12-5	TRBD2	NA	TRBJ2-1	TGTGCTAGTGGTTCCCAGCGGGGGAGCCGCAATGAGCAGTTCTTC	CASGSQRGSRNEQFF
TRBV5-1	TRBD2	NA	TRBJ2-5	TGCGCCAGCAGCTTGGTTACCGGGGGGGCTAGAGAGACCCAGTACTTC	CASSLVTGGARETQYF
TRBV18	NA	NA	TRBJ1-5	TGTGCCAGCTCACCGCAGCTCAATCAGCCCCAGCATTTT	CASSPQLNQPQHF
TRBV4-2	TRBD2	NA	TRBJ2-5	TGTGCCAGCAGCCAAGCTAGCGGGGGGGCCGGAGGGTCCCAGTACTTC	CASSQASGGAGGSQYF
TRBV20-1	NA	few	TRBJ1-1	TGCAGTGCTAGAGGTACTGAAGCTTTCTTT	CSARGTEAFF
TRBV20-1	NA	NA	TRBJ1-2	TGCAGTGCCCCGCGGCGCCCTCTAAACTATGGCTACACCTTC	CSAPRRPLNYGYTF
TRBV7-2	NA	many	TRBJ2-5	TGTGCCAGCAGCTTGAGGGGCGAAAAGACCCAGTACTTC	CASSLRGEKTQYF